This T cell receptor (beta chain) was observed in a study of spatial heterogeneity in lung cancer. Time point meaning: sample taken at primary tumor resection. This clonotype was detected a few times. TCRdb reprocessed the 5' RACE reads with MiXCR, giving one entry per CDR3 protein. There are tens of thousands of distinct CDR3 sequences in the sample; approximately 12% occur only once, and roughly 41% lies in the top ten. The CDR3 sequence is 16 residues long. The germline V gene encodes CDR1 DFQATT and CDR2 SNEGSKA (reference sequence). After removal of 5 bases from V and 2 bases from J, the junction contained 8 bases not matched to a gene.

The material sequenced was PBMCs, taken at surgery. The chain recombines TRBV20-1 with TRBJ2-1, with 11 bases identical to TRBD2. The TCR was taken from a male donor with early-stage non-small cell lung cancer. In nucleotides, the CDR3 is TGCAGTGCTCAAAGGGTGGGACTAGCGGCCTACAATGAGCAGTTCTTC. Protein: CSAQRVGLAAYNEQFF.